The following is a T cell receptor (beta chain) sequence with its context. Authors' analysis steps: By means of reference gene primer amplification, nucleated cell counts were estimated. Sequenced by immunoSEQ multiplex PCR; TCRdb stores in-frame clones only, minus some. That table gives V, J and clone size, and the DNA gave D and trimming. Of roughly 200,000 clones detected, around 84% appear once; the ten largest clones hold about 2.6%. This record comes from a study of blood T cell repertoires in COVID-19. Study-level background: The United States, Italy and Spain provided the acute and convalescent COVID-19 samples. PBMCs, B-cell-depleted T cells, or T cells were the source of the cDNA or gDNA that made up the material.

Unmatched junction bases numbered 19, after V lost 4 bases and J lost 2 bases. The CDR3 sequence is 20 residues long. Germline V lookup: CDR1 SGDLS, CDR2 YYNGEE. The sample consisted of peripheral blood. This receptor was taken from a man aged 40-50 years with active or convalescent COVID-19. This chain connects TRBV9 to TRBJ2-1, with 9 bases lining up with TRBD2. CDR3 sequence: CASSSSRGAGGRAPYNEQFF. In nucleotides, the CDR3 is TGTGCCAGCAGCTCCAGTAGGGGAGCGGGGGGCCGTGCCCCCTACAATGAGCAGTTCTTC.